The T cell receptor beta chain described here comes from a study of T-cell memory formation after mild COVID-19. At the level of the study: Among the donors, TCR clusters were largely specific to each donor. Whole-study results and caveats: Of the contracting clones, CD4+ ones lay mainly in CM and EM, and CD8+ ones in EMRA.

Comment on this clonotype: As yet, its antigen is unknown.

Looked up from germline, CDR1 is LGHNA and CDR2 is YSLEER. V dropped 1 base and J dropped 4; count of bases not matched to a gene: 3. This CDR3 has 15 residues. One entry per CDR3 protein results from TCRdb running MiXCR on the 5' RACE reads. The sample lists about 540,000 distinct CDR3 sequences, 20% occurring once. The chain employs TRBV4-3 and TRBJ2-1; 8 bases agree with TRBD2. This clonotype was sampled from an adult woman who had mild COVID-19 (a few samples of this study predate the infection). Cell type and time point are not known. The sequenced sample was PBMCs or a T cell subset sorted from them (not recorded which). CDR3 residues: CASSQASGSYNEQFF. The CDR3 DNA is TGCGCCAGCAGCCAAGCCAGCGGGAGTTACAATGAGCAGTTCTTC.